These 15 T cell receptor beta chains originate from one sample sequenced in a study of T cells in Graves' hyperthyroidism and ophthalmopathy. The CDR3 regions of TCR beta were amplified from RNA transcripts. The HTBI primer set was used in a first-round RT-PCR of the TCR CDR3. TCRdb ran MiXCR on the multiplex PCR reads and lists one entry per CDR3 protein. The data show 500,000 to 550,000 distinct CDR3 sequences, roughly 20% seen once. Sequenced: blood. These TCRs come from a man aged 18 to 35 with Graves' hyperthyroidism.

This clonotype has a count of ten or more. J is TRBJ2-2 and V is TRBV19, with D hard to call. The V gene lost 7 bases and the J gene lost 4 bases, with 16 bases spanning the gap. CDR1 and CDR2 from the germline V gene are LNHDA and SQIVND (reference sequence). There are 15 residues in the CDR3. The CDR3, as DNA: TGTGCCAGTATTCGGAGTTTGTGGAGCACCGGGGAGCTGTTTTTT. As protein: CASIRSLWSTGELFF. Filled out from reference TRBV19 and TRBJ2-2, the complete variable domain reads DGGITQSPKYLFRKEGQNVTLSCEQNLNHDAMYWYRQDPGQGLRLIYYSQIVNDFQKGDIAEGYSVSREKKESFPLTVTSAQKNPTAFYLCASIRSLWSTGELFFGEGSRLTVL.

This chain connects TRBV6-5 to TRBJ1-2; unclear D gene. Trimming cost V 2 bases and J 6 bases, with 13 bases left between them. CDR3 size: 14 residues. Looked up from germline, CDR1 is MNHEY and CDR2 is SVGAGI. The CDR3 sequence is CASSYTRSTNGYTF. DNA for the CDR3: TGTGCCAGCAGTTACACCCGGTCGACCAATGGCTACACCTTC.

This clonotype was seen only a few times. The rearrangement uses TRBV4-1 and TRBJ2-7, with D possibly being TRBD1 (5 bases). The ends were cut back, 1 base at V and 3 bases at J, with 7 bases in the middle. The CDR3 loop spans 13 amino acids. Germline CDR1 MGHRA, CDR2 YSYEKL. CDR3 sequence: CASSQGTNYEQYF. DNA of the CDR3: TGCGCCAGCAGCCAAGGGACAAACTACGAGCAGTACTTC.

The DNA of the CDR3 is TGTGCCAGCAGCTTAGCGATGGGGCAGGGGGAAAACACCATATATTTT. Translated, it gives CASSLAMGQGENTIYF. V and J are TRBV11-1 and TRBJ1-3, with TRBD1 matching 7 bases. The CDR3 runs to 16 residues. Losses at the gene ends were 0 bases for V and 6 bases for J; bases not matched to a gene: 8. Germline V lookup: CDR1 SGHAT, CDR2 FQDESV (reference sequence).

V and J are TRBV5-1 and TRBJ1-1; possible D gene TRBD1, 5 bases. Germline V lookup: CDR1 SGHRS, CDR2 YFSETQ. The CDR3 length is 15 residues. V shed 2 bases and J shed 1 base, with 12 bases lying between them. The CDR3 region has the DNA TGCGCCAGCAGCTTCAGGGCCACGAGGAACACTGAAGCTTTCTTT. Translating gives CASSFRATRNTEAFF.

This clonotype has at least ten counts. The genes are TRBV19 and TRBJ2-4, with D possibly being TRBD1 (6 bases). Germline CDR1 reads LNHDA; CDR2 reads SQIVND (reference sequence). V was cut by 3 bases and J by 7 bases, with 10 bases left in between. This CDR3 contains 13 residues. The CDR3 DNA sequence: TGTGCCAGTAGTATGGTGCAGGGGAACATTCAGTACTTC. Its translation: CASSMVQGNIQYF.

This clonotype appeared many times. This rearrangement joins TRBV6-5 to TRBJ1-1; 8 bases match TRBD1. V shed 0 bases and J 4 bases; nucleotides not matched to a gene: 4. The CDR3 has 15 amino acids. Germline loops: CDR1 MNHEY, CDR2 SVGAGI. The CDR3 coding sequence is TGTGCCAGCAGTTACTCCGGGGACAGGATCACTGAAGCTTTCTTT. It codes for CASSYSGDRITEAFF.

This clonotype was counted many times. CDR3 nucleotides: TGTGCCAGCAGTTACGGGACGGCCACCGAGCAGTACTTC. It codes for CASSYGTATEQYF. The chain joins TRBV6-5 to TRBJ2-7; D might be TRBD1 or TRBD2, each matching 5 bases. The V end was cut by 2 bases, the J end by 6 bases, with 11 bases between. The CDR3 extends over 13 amino acids. CDR1 is MNHEY, CDR2 SVGAGI, per germline.

This clonotype was counted many times. J is TRBJ1-1 and V is TRBV7-6; no reliable D call. CDR3 length: 14 residues. The germline V and J ends were trimmed by 1 base and 5 bases, with 11 bases remaining between them. Germline CDR1 reads SGHVS; CDR2 reads FNYEAQ. Written as DNA, the CDR3 is TGTGCCAGCAGCTTAGGGGCAGCTCATACTGAAGCTTTCTTT. Translation gives CASSLGAAHTEAFF.

This clonotype was recorded a few times. This chain uses TRBV7-6 with TRBJ2-7; D possibly corresponds to TRBD2 (6 bases). Trimming took 4 bases from V and 2 from J, leaving 12 bases between them. Looked up from germline, CDR1 is SGHVS and CDR2 is FNYEAQ. CDR3 length: 14 amino acids. The CDR3 reads CASSWDSGTYEQYF. CDR3 DNA sequence: TGTGCCAGCAGCTGGGATAGCGGTACCTACGAGCAGTACTTC.

This clonotype showed up just a few times. The chain employs TRBV15 and TRBJ2-7; the D is unclear. Per the germline V gene, CDR1 is LNHNV and CDR2 is YYDKDF (reference sequence). V gave up 0 bases and J gave up 3 bases, with 9 bases separating them. The CDR3 totals 14 residues. The CDR3 sequence is CATSRDLGYYEQYF. The DNA for the CDR3 is TGTGCCACCAGCAGAGATCTGGGGTACTACGAGCAGTACTTC.

In its sample, this clonotype was seen a few times. The J gene is TRBJ2-2, the V gene TRBV5-1, with 11 positions matching TRBD2. The CDR3 sequence is 15 residues long. V lost 0 bases and J lost 8; bases outside the gene matches: 3. The V gene's germline CDR1 is SGHRS and CDR2 YFSETQ. CDR3 sequence reads: CASSLELAGEGELFF. The CDR3 coding sequence is TGCGCCAGCAGCTTGGAACTAGCGGGGGAAGGGGAGCTGTTTTTT.

The rearrangement joins TRBV6-1 to TRBJ2-7; no definite D call. V shed 7 bases and J shed 0 bases, with 16 bases lying between them. Germline V lookup: CDR1 MNHNS, CDR2 SASEGT. This CDR3 is built from 15 residues. The CDR3 bases are TGTGCCAGCACTCAAGGGTCGGTCAGCTCCTACGAGCAGTACTTC. It encodes CASTQGSVSSYEQYF.

In this sample, this clonotype turned up many times. V and J are TRBV6-5 and TRBJ2-7; D may match TRBD1 or TRBD2 (5 bases each). The V and J ends lost 6 bases and 5 bases respectively, with 14 bases between them. This CDR3 has 13 residues. Looked up from germline, CDR1 is MNHEY and CDR2 is SVGAGI. CDR3 bases: TGTGCCAGCAGACCGGGACCAACGGACGAGCAGTACTTC. Amino acid sequence: CASRPGPTDEQYF.

The rearrangement joins TRBV2 to TRBJ1-1; D is unresolved. Germline assignment: CDR1 SNHLY and CDR2 FYNNEI. This CDR3 spans 13 amino acids. The V gene lost 7 bases and the J gene lost 0 bases, with 9 bases spanning the gap. The CDR3 DNA sequence: TGTGCCAGCAAGTCAGAGATGAACACTGAAGCTTTCTTT. Translating it yields CASKSEMNTEAFF.